This T cell receptor (beta chain) was documented in a study of ipilimumab plus nivolumab after autologous stem cell transplantation. Overall study: A median of 8 nivolumab and 5 ipilimumab doses were given. The myeloma cohort included high-risk transplant-naive patients and patients relapsing within 3 years of a first autologous transplant.

This CDR3 comprises 14 residues. Trimming left V 3 bases short and J 2 bases short, with 9 bases between. Per the germline V gene, CDR1 is MDHEN and CDR2 is SYDVKM. Clones were sequenced by immunoSEQ multiplex PCR, and TCRdb holds only the in-frame ones, with some missing. The table records around 3,500 clones, about 91% of them present only once. Ipilimumab, 1 mg/kg, started 14 to 28 days after autologous transplant. Patients got 3 mg/kg IV nivolumab weeks 1, 4, 7, 10, then biweekly through week 26. The sequence was collected from a male donor with multiple myeloma. The sample was PBMCs, taken in a trial of ipilimumab plus nivolumab as post-transplant consolidation. The chain links TRBV28 to TRBJ2-3; D is ambiguous. Here the CDR3 reads CASSFPSITDTQYF. CDR3 DNA: TGTGCCAGCAGTTTCCCCTCTATCACAGATACGCAGTATTTT.